This is a list of T cell receptor beta chains from one sample in a study of blood T cell repertoires in COVID-19. Profiling relied on immunoSEQ multiplex PCR, and the TCRdb table lists in-frame clones only, not all of them. Among some 140,000 clones, about 75% were seen once, and the ten largest hold roughly 20%. Sequencing was carried out using peripheral blood. These TCRs come from an elderly man with acute or convalescent COVID-19. Both conserved end residues are part of each CDR3. Fields, in order: J gene, CDR3 length, clone size, V gene, D gene, CDR3 DNA, CDR3 protein. A D gene is named only where the DNA matches it firmly. Some rows have no size entry. The others give once, few or many, or a class for an expanded clone.

>TRBJ2-4|14|-|TRBV28|TRBD1
TGTGCCAGCAGTACTCCCGGGACAGGTCTTATTCAGTACTTC
CASSTPGTGLIQYF
>TRBJ2-1|15|once|TRBV7-9|TRBD2
TGTGCCAGCAGCACAAGACTAGCGGGGACCAATGAGCAGTTCTTC
CASSTRLAGTNEQFF
>TRBJ1-1|17|-|TRBV27|TRBD1
TGTGCCAGCAGTCCACTGATCGATTCTTCAGGGGGCACTGAAGCTTTCTTT
CASSPLIDSSGGTEAFF
>TRBJ2-1|11|-|TRBV5-4|-
TGTGCCAGCAGCCGTTACAATGAGCAGTTCTTC
CASSRYNEQFF
>TRBJ1-5|15|-|TRBV3-1/TRBV3-2|TRBD1
TGTGCCAGCAGCCCTACAGGGGGCCGAAATCAGCCCCAGCATTTT
CASSPTGGRNQPQHF
>TRBJ1-2|21|-|TRBV28|TRBD1
TGTGCCAGCACCCCCGCCAAGAATCTGGGACAGATGGGAGACTTGGACTATGGCTACACCTTC
CASTPAKNLGQMGDLDYGYTF
>TRBJ1-2|13|-|TRBV3-1/TRBV3-2|TRBD1
TGTGCCAGCAGACCCGGACAGGGGCGAGGCTACACCTTC
CASRPGQGRGYTF
>TRBJ2-1|13|-|TRBV7-6|-
TGTGCCAGCAGCTTAGCGGGCAGCAATGAGCAGTTCTTC
CASSLAGSNEQFF
>TRBJ1-2|11|-|TRBV3-1/TRBV3-2|-
TGTGCCAGCAGCCAAGAATTGAGTTACACCTTC
CASSQELSYTF
>TRBJ2-2|15|-|TRBV11-1|-
TGTGCCAGCAGCCCTAGATGGAGGAACACCGGGGAGCTGTTTTTT
CASSPRWRNTGELFF
>TRBJ2-7|11|-|TRBV7-9|-
TGTGCCAGCAGCCTGACTAACGAGCAGTACTTC
CASSLTNEQYF
>TRBJ1-1|13|few|TRBV20-1|-
TGCAGTGCTAGTCTCAGTCGTTACACTGAAGCTTTCTTT
CSASLSRYTEAFF
>TRBJ2-5|16|once|TRBV5-4|TRBD2
TGTGCCAGCAGTAGCGGACTAGCGGGTAGACAAGAGACCCAGTACTTC
CASSSGLAGRQETQYF
>TRBJ2-2|17|-|TRBV3-1/TRBV3-2|TRBD2
TGTGCCAGCAGCCAAGTTCCGGGACTATTGAACACCGGGGAGCTGTTTTTT
CASSQVPGLLNTGELFF
>TRBJ1-3|16|-|TRBV3-1/TRBV3-2|-
TGTGCCAGCAGCCAAGGGACAGCATCTAGGGGAAACACCATATATTTT
CASSQGTASRGNTIYF
>TRBJ1-5|14|-|TRBV19|-
TGTGCCAGTGCCTACCTTTATAGCAATCAGCCCCAGCATTTT
CASAYLYSNQPQHF
>TRBJ1-2|13|-|TRBV19|-
TGTGCCAGTAGTATCGTGCAGAACTATGGCTACACCTTC
CASSIVQNYGYTF
>TRBJ2-2|12|-|TRBV3-1/TRBV3-2|TRBD2
TGTGCCAGCAGCCAAGTCCGCGGGGGACTGTTTTTT
CASSQVRGGLFF